Listed below are T cell receptor beta chains from one sample, sequenced in a study of T cells in Graves' hyperthyroidism and ophthalmopathy. In TCRdb, the multiplex PCR reads were re-called with MiXCR into one record per CDR3 protein. The sample lists some 560,000 distinct CDR3 sequences; 12% to 15% were seen once. The sequenced material came from blood. These receptors originate from a middle-aged woman with Graves' hyperthyroidism. Both conserved end residues are part of each CDR3. Each record gives: clone size, D gene, J gene, V gene, CDR3 protein, CDR3 DNA. D genes are given only for firm matches. Only part of the rows carry a size: once, few, many, or a class if the clone is expanded.

few,TRBD2,TRBJ2-5,TRBV6-1,CASSESIAGGWQETQYF,TGTGCCAGCAGTGAATCGATCGCGGGAGGTTGGCAAGAGACCCAGTACTTC
.,.,TRBJ2-1,TRBV7-6,CASSLDLSSYNEQFF,TGTGCCAGCAGCTTAGATCTCAGCTCCTACAATGAGCAGTTCTTC
few,.,TRBJ2-1,TRBV5-1,CASRSTNEQFF,TGCGCCAGCAGGTCTACCAATGAGCAGTTCTTC
few,.,TRBJ1-2,TRBV5-5,CASSLARGGYGYTF,TGTGCCAGCAGCTTGGCCAGGGGCGGCTATGGCTACACCTTC
many,.,TRBJ2-1,TRBV27,CASSASIYNEQFF,TGTGCCAGCAGTGCCTCTATTTACAATGAGCAGTTCTTC
few,.,TRBJ1-5,TRBV16,CASSQSAGNQPQHF,TGTGCCAGCAGCCAATCGGCCGGGAATCAGCCCCAGCATTTT
few,TRBD1,TRBJ1-5,TRBV28,CASSWTGGNQPQHF,TGTGCCAGCAGCTGGACAGGGGGAAATCAGCCCCAGCATTTT
many,TRBD1,TRBJ1-1,TRBV28,CASILAYYAGQMNTEAFF,TGTGCCAGCATCCTCGCCTATTACGCGGGACAGATGAACACTGAAGCTTTCTTT
few,TRBD2,TRBJ2-3,TRBV10-3,CAISEPGLAGLSTDTQYF,TGTGCCATCAGTGAGCCGGGACTAGCGGGACTCAGCACAGATACGCAGTATTTT
many,TRBD1,TRBJ1-1,TRBV7-2,CASSLTLTGGTEAFF,TGTGCCAGCAGCTTAACTTTGACAGGGGGCACTGAAGCTTTCTTT
few,.,TRBJ1-1,TRBV10-3,CAISEGVNTEAFF,TGTGCCATCAGTGAGGGGGTGAACACTGAAGCTTTCTTT
few,.,TRBJ2-2,TRBV19,CASGSLPQGSGELFF,TGTGCCAGTGGTTCATTACCTCAGGGGTCCGGGGAGCTGTTTTTT
many,.,TRBJ2-7,TRBV5-1,CASSFGGLEQYF,TGCGCCAGCAGCTTCGGTGGGCTCGAGCAGTACTTC
few,.,TRBJ2-7,TRBV4-1,CASSHSTGSTSYEQYF,TGCGCCAGCAGCCACTCGACAGGTTCTACCTCCTACGAGCAGTACTTC
many,.,TRBJ2-7,TRBV7-8,CASSSVGFYEQYF,TGTGCCAGCAGCTCCGTTGGGTTCTACGAGCAGTACTTC
.,TRBD2,TRBJ2-1,TRBV7-9,CASSLTSGKFDEQFF,TGTGCCAGCAGCTTGACTAGCGGGAAGTTCGATGAGCAGTTCTTC
many,.,TRBJ2-1,TRBV27,CASSRGPPYNEQFF,TGTGCCAGCAGTCGAGGGCCCCCCTACAATGAGCAGTTCTTC
many,.,TRBJ2-2,TRBV7-3,CASKRDWNTGELFF,TGTGCCAGCAAGAGAGACTGGAACACCGGGGAGCTGTTTTTT
many,.,TRBJ1-6,TRBV6-5,CASSYSKAGDYNSPLHF,TGTGCCAGCAGTTACTCGAAGGCAGGAGATTATAATTCACCCCTCCACTTT
many,TRBD2,TRBJ2-2,TRBV12-3/TRBV12-4,CASRPGTSAGELFF,TGTGCCAGCAGGCCCGGGACTAGTGCGGGGGAGCTGTTTTTT
.,TRBD1,TRBJ1-2,TRBV19,CASSAEDRGNYGYTF,TGTGCCAGTAGTGCCGAGGACAGGGGCAACTATGGCTACACCTTC
many,.,TRBJ2-7,TRBV6-2/TRBV6-3,CASSSVEGLDEQYF,TGTGCCAGCAGCTCCGTAGAGGGCCTGGACGAGCAGTACTTC
many,.,TRBJ2-1,TRBV2,CASSDNEQFF,TGTGCCAGCAGTGACAATGAGCAGTTCTTC
few,.,TRBJ1-1,TRBV27,CASSLYNPTEAFF,TGTGCCAGCAGTTTATACAATCCCACTGAAGCTTTCTTT
.,TRBD1,TRBJ1-5,TRBV12-5,CASGLNRGLLNQPQHF,TGTGCTAGTGGTTTGAACAGGGGGCTTCTCAATCAGCCCCAGCATTTT
many,.,TRBJ1-1,TRBV4-1,CASSQENPTEAFF,TGCGCCAGCAGCCAAGAAAACCCGACTGAAGCTTTCTTT
many,.,TRBJ1-1,TRBV20-1,CSARVQGHTEAFF,TGCAGTGCTAGAGTGCAGGGCCACACTGAAGCTTTCTTT
many,TRBD1,TRBJ1-6,TRBV30,CAWSTGTDNSPLHF,TGTGCCTGGTCAACCGGGACAGATAATTCACCCCTCCACTTT
many,.,TRBJ2-5,TRBV7-3,CASSLTGNQETQYF,TGTGCCAGCAGCTTAACGGGAAATCAAGAGACCCAGTACTTC
many,.,TRBJ2-7,TRBV3-1,CASSQAPGEQYF,TGTGCCAGCAGCCAAGCCCCCGGCGAGCAGTACTTC
many,TRBD1,TRBJ1-5,TRBV29-1,CSVQQGAGSNQPQHF,TGCAGCGTCCAACAGGGGGCGGGTAGCAATCAGCCCCAGCATTTT
many,.,TRBJ2-6,TRBV20-1,CSARDGGGLRANVLTF,TGCAGTGCTAGAGATGGAGGCGGCCTTCGGGCCAACGTCCTGACTTTC
.,.,TRBJ1-1,TRBV29-1,CSVSDRKNTEAFF,TGCAGCGTCTCGGACAGAAAGAACACTGAAGCTTTCTTT
many,.,TRBJ1-1,TRBV12-3/TRBV12-4,CASSLTPIRGTEAFF,TGTGCCAGCAGTTTAACACCCATCAGGGGAACTGAAGCTTTCTTT
few,.,TRBJ2-7,TRBV2,CASSGQVSYEQYF,TGTGCCAGCAGTGGACAGGTCTCCTACGAGCAGTACTTC
many,TRBD2,TRBJ2-7,TRBV12-3/TRBV12-4,CASRAGYTYEQYF,TGTGCCAGCAGAGCGGGGTACACCTACGAGCAGTACTTC
few,.,TRBJ2-1,TRBV28,CASSVPRDVGNEQFF,TGTGCCAGCAGTGTCCCCCGGGACGTCGGAAATGAGCAGTTCTTC
many,.,TRBJ2-7,TRBV3-1,CASSQGSSYEQYF,TGTGCCAGCAGCCAAGGTAGCTCCTACGAGCAGTACTTC
.,TRBD2,TRBJ2-5,TRBV3-1,CASDASGGSQETQYF,TGTGCCAGCGACGCTAGCGGGGGCTCCCAAGAGACCCAGTACTTC
many,.,TRBJ2-1,TRBV2,CASSEDGNAYNEQFF,TGTGCCAGCAGTGAAGACGGGAATGCCTACAATGAGCAGTTCTTC
few,.,TRBJ1-1,TRBV7-9,CASRITGMGVGTEAFF,TGTGCCAGCAGGATAACAGGGATGGGCGTCGGCACTGAAGCTTTCTTT
many,.,TRBJ2-7,TRBV10-2,CASSVWGRTYEQYF,TGCGCCAGCAGTGTATGGGGGCGGACCTACGAGCAGTACTTC
many,TRBD1,TRBJ2-7,TRBV20-1,CSARPRTGTYEQYF,TGCAGTGCTAGACCTCGGACAGGGACCTACGAGCAGTACTTC
many,TRBD2,TRBJ2-2,TRBV11-1,CASSSSSSSGRINGELFF,TGTGCCAGCAGCTCCTCCTCTTCTAGCGGGAGAATTAACGGGGAGCTGTTTTTT
.,.,TRBJ2-1,TRBV15,CATSRDQGKDNEQFF,TGTGCCACCAGCAGAGATCAGGGGAAGGACAATGAGCAGTTCTTC
.,.,TRBJ2-4,TRBV6-2/TRBV6-3,CASSSLSGAGDIQYF,TGTGCCAGCAGTTCCCTTTCGGGGGCAGGAGACATTCAGTACTTC
many,.,TRBJ2-7,TRBV5-1,CASRYLEGSTYEQYF,TGCGCCAGCAGATACTTGGAGGGTTCAACCTACGAGCAGTACTTC
many,TRBD1,TRBJ1-2,TRBV2,CASSGDRDGYTF,TGTGCCAGCAGTGGGGACAGGGATGGCTACACCTTC
.,.,TRBJ1-5,TRBV6-6,CASSYSIAKPQHF,TGTGCCAGCAGTTACTCCATAGCCAAGCCCCAGCATTTT
.,TRBD1,TRBJ1-1,TRBV9,CASSEGTAKNTEAFF,TGTGCCAGCAGCGAGGGGACAGCTAAGAACACTGAAGCTTTCTTT
few,.,TRBJ2-5,TRBV10-3,CAISESILGQETQYF,TGTGCCATCAGTGAGTCGATATTGGGACAAGAGACCCAGTACTTC
many,.,TRBJ2-5,TRBV20-1,CSAQEETQYF,TGCAGTGCTCAAGAAGAGACCCAGTACTTC
.,.,TRBJ1-5,TRBV9,CASSVGGVGQPQHF,TGTGCCAGCAGCGTCGGGGGCGTGGGTCAGCCCCAGCATTTT
many,.,TRBJ1-1,TRBV2,CASSEMPGNTEAFF,TGTGCCAGCAGTGAAATGCCAGGGAACACTGAAGCTTTCTTT
.,TRBD1,TRBJ2-2,TRBV6-2/TRBV6-3,CASSGTGGGNTGELFF,TGTGCCAGCAGTGGTACAGGGGGCGGGAACACCGGGGAGCTGTTTTTT
.,.,TRBJ2-1,TRBV7-2,CASSQSGRRGINEQLF,TGTGCCAGCAGCCAAAGCGGCAGGAGGGGCATCAATGAGCAGCTCTTC
many,.,TRBJ2-7,TRBV6-6,CASSYSGLGRNEQYF,TGTGCCAGCAGTTACTCGGGGCTAGGAAGGAACGAGCAGTACTTC